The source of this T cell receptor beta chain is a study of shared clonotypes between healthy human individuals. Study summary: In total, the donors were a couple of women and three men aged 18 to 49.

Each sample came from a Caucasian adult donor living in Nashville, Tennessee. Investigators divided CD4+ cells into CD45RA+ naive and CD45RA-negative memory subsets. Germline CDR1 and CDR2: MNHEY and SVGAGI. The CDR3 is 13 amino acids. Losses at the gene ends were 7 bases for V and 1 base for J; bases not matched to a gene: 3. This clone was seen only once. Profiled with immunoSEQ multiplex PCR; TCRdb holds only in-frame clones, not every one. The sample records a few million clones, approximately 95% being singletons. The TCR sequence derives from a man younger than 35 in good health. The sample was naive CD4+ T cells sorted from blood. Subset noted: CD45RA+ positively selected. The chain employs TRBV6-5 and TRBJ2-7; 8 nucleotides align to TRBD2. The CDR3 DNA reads TGTGCCAGCAATCGCGGGGGGTCCTACGAGCAGTACTTC. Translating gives CASNRGGSYEQYF.